This TCR beta chain was captured by sequencing in a study of cytomegalovirus exposure and HLA in healthy donors. CDR3 length equals 16 residues. The V segment lost 5 bases and the J segment 2 bases; nucleotides outside the gene matches: 8. Germline CDR1 MNHEY, CDR2 SMNVEV (reference sequence). Study-wide points: Altogether, 160 or so TCR beta chains were recorded as cytomegalovirus-associated. A few chains tied to CMV proved CMV antigen-specific in vitro.

As concerns this clone: The antigen is unknown.

Profiled with immunoSEQ multiplex PCR; TCRdb holds only in-frame clones, not every one. The table includes 180,000 or so clones, around nine tenths detected once. Sequenced material: PBMCs. This chain links TRBV27 with TRBJ2-3; 9 bases match TRBD2. This TCR was sampled from a man younger than 45 in good health and CMV-seropositive. The CDR3 reads CASSTTSGPFTDTQYF. The DNA for the CDR3 is TGTGCCAGCAGTACCACTAGCGGGCCATTCACAGATACGCAGTATTTT.